Sequencing of this TCR beta chain was carried out in a study of OX40 agonist ivuxolimab in advanced cancers. This CDR3 region has 13 residues. Trimming stripped 0 bases from V and 8 bases from J, with 8 bases between. Germline lookup yields CDR1 SGHNT and CDR2 YYREEE (reference sequence). The table came from immunoSEQ multiplex PCR; TCRdb's copy has only in-frame clones and leaves some out. Altogether roughly 69,000 clones are present, approximately 87% being singletons, with the ten largest covering roughly 3.7%. This receptor was obtained from an adult with an advanced solid tumor such as melanoma, head and neck, liver or kidney cancer. The chain has TRBV5-4 and TRBJ1-4, with D unresolved. The material was CD4+ or CD8+ T cells sorted from blood, obtained in a trial of the OX40 agonist ivuxolimab. This CDR3 is CASSLGIGEKLFF. CDR3 sequence (DNA): TGTGCCAGCAGCTTGGGGATCGGCGAAAAACTGTTTTTT.